This TCR beta chain was recorded in a study of response to subunit inactivated influenza vaccine. General study results and limits: A suggestion made by the authors is that each seasonal influenza vaccination recruits few new T cells.

The V end lost 1 base, the J end lost 7 bases, and 13 bases lay between the germline ends. The germline CDR1 and CDR2 sequences are LNHNV and YYDKDF (reference sequence). The CDR3 runs 15 residues. As regards this clonotype: What it recognizes is unknown.

Using its own MiXCR run on the RT-PCR reads, TCRdb lists one record per CDR3 protein. The repertoire holds a few hundred thousand distinct CDR3 sequences, with about 11% as singletons. These data also formed part of another study, on T cells expressing NK-cell markers. That publication notes: Scientists made TCR beta cDNA using 5'RACE template switching with UMIs. HCMV serostatus: seven of eight sequenced donors positive, one negative. These same clonotypes (in a handful of donors) also led the CD3+CD56-NKG2C+ fraction. There remained a lack of clarity about HCMV specificity of expanded NKG2C+ T cell clones.

The sample here was PBMCs from blood, taken on the day of vaccination. This receptor was taken from a man aged 50 to 59 who received an inactivated influenza vaccine. V gene TRBV15 combines with J gene TRBJ2-2; weak D call: TRBD1 (7 bases). CDR3 coding DNA: TGTGCCACCAGCAGAGGACAGGGAGGAGTCGGGGAGCTGTTTTTT. Translation gives CATSRGQGGVGELFF.